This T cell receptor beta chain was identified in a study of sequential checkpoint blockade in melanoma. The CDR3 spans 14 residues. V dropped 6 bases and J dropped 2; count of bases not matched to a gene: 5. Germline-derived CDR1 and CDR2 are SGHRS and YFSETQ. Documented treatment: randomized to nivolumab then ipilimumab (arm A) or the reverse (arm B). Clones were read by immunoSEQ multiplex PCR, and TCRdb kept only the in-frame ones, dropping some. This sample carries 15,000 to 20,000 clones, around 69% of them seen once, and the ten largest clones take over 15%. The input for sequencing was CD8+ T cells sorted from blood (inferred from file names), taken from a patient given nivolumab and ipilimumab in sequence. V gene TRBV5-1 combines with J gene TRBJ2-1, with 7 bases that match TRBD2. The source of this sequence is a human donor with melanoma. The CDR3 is CASTSAGAYNEQFF. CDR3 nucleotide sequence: TGCGCCAGCACATCGGCGGGGGCCTACAATGAGCAGTTCTTC. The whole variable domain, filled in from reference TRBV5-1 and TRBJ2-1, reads KAGVTQTPRYLIKTRGQQVTLSCSPISGHRSVSWYQQTPGQGLQFLFEYFSETQRNKGNFPGRFSGRQFSNSRSEMNVSTLELGDSALYLCASTSAGAYNEQFFGPGTRLTVL.